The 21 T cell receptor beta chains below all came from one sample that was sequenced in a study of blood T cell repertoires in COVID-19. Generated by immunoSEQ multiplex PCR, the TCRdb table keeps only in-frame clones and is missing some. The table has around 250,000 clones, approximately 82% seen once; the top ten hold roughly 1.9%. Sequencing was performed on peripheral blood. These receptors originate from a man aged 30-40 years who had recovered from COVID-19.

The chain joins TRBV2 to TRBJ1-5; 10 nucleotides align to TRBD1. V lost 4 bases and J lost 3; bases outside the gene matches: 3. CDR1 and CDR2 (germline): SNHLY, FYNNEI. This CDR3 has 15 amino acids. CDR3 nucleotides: TGTGCCAGCAGTGGGACAGGGGGAGTCAATCAGCCCCAGCATTTT. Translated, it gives CASSGTGGVNQPQHF.

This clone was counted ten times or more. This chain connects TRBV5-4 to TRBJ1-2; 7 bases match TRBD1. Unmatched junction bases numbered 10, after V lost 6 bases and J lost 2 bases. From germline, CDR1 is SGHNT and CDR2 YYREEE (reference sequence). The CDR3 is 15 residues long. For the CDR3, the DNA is TGTGCCAGCAAGGGGGCCCAGGGGATAAACTATGGCTACACCTTC. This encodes CASKGAQGINYGYTF.

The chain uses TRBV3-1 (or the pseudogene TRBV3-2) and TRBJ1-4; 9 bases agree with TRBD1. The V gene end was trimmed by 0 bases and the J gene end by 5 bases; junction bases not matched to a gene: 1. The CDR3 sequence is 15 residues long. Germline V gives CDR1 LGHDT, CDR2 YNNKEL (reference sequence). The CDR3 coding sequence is TGTGCCAGCAGCCAAGAAACAGGGGGCAATGAAAAACTGTTTTTT. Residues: CASSQETGGNEKLFF.

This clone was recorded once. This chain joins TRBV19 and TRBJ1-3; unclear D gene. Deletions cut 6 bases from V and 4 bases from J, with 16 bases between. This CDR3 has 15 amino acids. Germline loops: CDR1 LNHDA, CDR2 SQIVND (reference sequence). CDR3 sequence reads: CASRTTFAMGNTIYF. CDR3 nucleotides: TGTGCCAGTAGGACGACTTTTGCTATGGGAAACACCATATATTTT. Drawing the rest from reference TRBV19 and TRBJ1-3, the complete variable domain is DGGITQSPKYLFRKEGQNVTLSCEQNLNHDAMYWYRQDPGQGLRLIYYSQIVNDFQKGDIAEGYSVSREKKESFPLTVTSAQKNPTAFYLCASRTTFAMGNTIYFGEGSWLTVV.

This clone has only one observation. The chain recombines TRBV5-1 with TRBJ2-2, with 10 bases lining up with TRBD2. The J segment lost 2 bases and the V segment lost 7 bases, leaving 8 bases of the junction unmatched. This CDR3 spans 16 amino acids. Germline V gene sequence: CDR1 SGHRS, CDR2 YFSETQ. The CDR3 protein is CASRLGLAVNTGELFF. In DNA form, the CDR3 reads TGCGCCAGCCGACTAGGACTAGCGGTTAACACCGGGGAGCTGTTTTTT. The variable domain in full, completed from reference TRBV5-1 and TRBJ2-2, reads KAGVTQTPRYLIKTRGQQVTLSCSPISGHRSVSWYQQTPGQGLQFLFEYFSETQRNKGNFPGRFSGRQFSNSRSEMNVSTLELGDSALYLCASRLGLAVNTGELFFGEGSRLTVL.

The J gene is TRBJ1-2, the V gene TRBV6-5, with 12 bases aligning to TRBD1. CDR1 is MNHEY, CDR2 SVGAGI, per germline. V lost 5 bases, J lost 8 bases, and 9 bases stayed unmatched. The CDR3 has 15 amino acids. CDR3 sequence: CASSLSGQGAQGYTF. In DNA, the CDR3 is TGTGCCAGCAGTCTGTCGGGACAGGGGGCGCAGGGCTACACCTTC.

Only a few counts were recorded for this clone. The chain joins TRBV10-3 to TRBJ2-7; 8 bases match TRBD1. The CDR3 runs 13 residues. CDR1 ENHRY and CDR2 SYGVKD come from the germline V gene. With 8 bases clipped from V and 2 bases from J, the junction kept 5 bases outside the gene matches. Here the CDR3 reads CAIGQGRTYEQYF. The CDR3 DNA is TGTGCCATCGGACAGGGACGGACCTACGAGCAGTACTTC.

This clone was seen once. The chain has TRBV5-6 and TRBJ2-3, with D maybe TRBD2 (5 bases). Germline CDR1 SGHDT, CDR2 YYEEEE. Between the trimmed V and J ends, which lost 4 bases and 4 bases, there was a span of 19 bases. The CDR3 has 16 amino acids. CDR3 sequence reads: CASSKLLGSPADTQYF. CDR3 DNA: TGTGCCAGCAGCAAGCTATTAGGGAGCCCAGCAGATACGCAGTATTTT.

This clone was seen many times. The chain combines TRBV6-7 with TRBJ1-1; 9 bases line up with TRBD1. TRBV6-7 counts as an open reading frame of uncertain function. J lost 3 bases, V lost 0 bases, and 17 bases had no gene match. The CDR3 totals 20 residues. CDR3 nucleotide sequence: TGTGCCAGCAGTTACTCGACCGATATTTTTAGGACAGGGGACCACACTGAAGCTTTCTTT. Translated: CASSYSTDIFRTGDHTEAFF.

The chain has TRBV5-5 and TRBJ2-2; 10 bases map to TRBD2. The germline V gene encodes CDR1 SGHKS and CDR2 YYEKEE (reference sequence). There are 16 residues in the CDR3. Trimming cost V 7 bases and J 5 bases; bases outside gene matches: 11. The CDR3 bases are TGTGCCAGCTTCCCAGCGGGGGGGTTCGAGACCGGGGAGCTGTTTTTT. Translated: CASFPAGGFETGELFF.

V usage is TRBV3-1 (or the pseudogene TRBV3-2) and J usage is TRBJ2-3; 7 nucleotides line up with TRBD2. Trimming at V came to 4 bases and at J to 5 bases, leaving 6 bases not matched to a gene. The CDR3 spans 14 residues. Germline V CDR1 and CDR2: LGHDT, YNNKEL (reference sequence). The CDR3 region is CASSPGGREDTQYF. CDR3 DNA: TGTGCCAGCAGCCCCGGGGGGAGGGAAGATACGCAGTATTTT.

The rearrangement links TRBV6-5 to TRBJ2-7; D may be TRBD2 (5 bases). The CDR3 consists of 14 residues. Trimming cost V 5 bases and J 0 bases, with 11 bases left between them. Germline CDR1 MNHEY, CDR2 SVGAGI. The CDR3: CASSKWESSYEQYF. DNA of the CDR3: TGTGCCAGCAGTAAGTGGGAGAGCTCCTACGAGCAGTACTTC.

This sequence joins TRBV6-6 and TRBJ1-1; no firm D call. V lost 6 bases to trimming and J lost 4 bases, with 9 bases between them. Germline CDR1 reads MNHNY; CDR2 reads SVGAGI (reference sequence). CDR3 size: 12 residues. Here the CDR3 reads CASSRLSTEAFF. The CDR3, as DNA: TGTGCCAGCAGCCGCCTTAGCACTGAAGCTTTCTTT.

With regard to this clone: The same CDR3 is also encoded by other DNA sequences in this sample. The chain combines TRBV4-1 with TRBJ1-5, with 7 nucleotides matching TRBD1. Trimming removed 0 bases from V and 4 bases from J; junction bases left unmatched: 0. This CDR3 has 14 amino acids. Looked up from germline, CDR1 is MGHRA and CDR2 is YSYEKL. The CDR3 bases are TGCGCCAGCAGCCAAGAACAGGGGAATCAGCCCCAGCATTTT. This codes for CASSQEQGNQPQHF.

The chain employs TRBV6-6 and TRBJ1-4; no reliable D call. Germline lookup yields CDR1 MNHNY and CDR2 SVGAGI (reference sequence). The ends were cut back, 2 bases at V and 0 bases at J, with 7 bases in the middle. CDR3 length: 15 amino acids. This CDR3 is CASSYGPATNEKLFF. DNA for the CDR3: TGTGCCAGCAGTTACGGGCCTGCAACTAATGAAAAACTGTTTTTT.

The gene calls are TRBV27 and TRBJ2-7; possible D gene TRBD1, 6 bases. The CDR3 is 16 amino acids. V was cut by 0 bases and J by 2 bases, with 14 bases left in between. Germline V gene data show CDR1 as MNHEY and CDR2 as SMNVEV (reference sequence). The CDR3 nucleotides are TGTGCCAGCAGTTTATCTGTCAGGGGCATGCCCTACGAGCAGTACTTC. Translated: CASSLSVRGMPYEQYF.

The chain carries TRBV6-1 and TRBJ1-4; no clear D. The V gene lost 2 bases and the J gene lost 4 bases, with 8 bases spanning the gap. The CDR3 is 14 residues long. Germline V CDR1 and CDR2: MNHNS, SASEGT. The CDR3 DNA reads TGTGCCAGCAGTGAAAGCAGACTTAATGAAAAACTGTTTTTT. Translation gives CASSESRLNEKLFF.

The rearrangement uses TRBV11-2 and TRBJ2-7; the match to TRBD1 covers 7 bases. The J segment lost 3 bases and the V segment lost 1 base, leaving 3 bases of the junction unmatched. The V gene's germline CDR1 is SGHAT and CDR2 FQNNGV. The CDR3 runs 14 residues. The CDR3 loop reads CASSLGTGLYEQYF. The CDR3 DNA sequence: TGTGCCAGCAGCTTAGGGACAGGCCTCTACGAGCAGTACTTC.

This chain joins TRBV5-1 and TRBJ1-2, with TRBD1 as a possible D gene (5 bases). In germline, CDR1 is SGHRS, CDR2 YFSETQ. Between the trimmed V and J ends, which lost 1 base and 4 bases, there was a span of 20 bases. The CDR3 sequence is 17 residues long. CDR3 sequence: CASSLLFIGALGYGYTF. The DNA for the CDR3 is TGCGCCAGCAGCTTGCTCTTCATTGGGGCCCTGGGCTATGGCTACACCTTC.

The CDR3 is CSVKTGGELFF. The CDR3 nucleotides are TGCAGTGTGAAAACCGGCGGGGAGCTGTTTTTT. The rearrangement links TRBV20-1 to TRBJ2-2; D not resolved. V was trimmed by 7 bases and J by 7 bases, leaving 10 bases between them. This CDR3 is 11 amino acids long. The germline V gene has CDR1 DFQATT and CDR2 SNEGSKA (reference sequence).

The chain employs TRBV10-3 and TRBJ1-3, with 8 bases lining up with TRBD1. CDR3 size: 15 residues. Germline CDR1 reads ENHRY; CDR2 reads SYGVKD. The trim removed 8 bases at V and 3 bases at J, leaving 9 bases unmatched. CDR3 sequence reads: CAIRGTGRDGNTIYF. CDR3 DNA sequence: TGTGCCATCCGAGGGACAGGTCGGGATGGAAACACCATATATTTT.